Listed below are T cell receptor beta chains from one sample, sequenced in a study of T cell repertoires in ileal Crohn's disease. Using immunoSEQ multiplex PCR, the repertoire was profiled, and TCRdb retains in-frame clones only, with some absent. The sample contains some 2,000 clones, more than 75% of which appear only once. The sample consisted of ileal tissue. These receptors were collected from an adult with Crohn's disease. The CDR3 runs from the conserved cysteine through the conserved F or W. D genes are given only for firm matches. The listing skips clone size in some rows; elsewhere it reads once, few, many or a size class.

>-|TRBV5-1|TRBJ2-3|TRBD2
CASSLETSGGLTDTQYF
TGCGCCAGCAGCTTGGAGACTAGCGGGGGCCTCACAGATACGCAGTATTTT
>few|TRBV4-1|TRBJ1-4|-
CASSQDQGGDGEKLFF
TGCGCCAGCAGCCAAGATCAGGGCGGGGACGGTGAAAAACTGTTTTTT
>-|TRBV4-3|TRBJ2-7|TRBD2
CASSRGLGGYEQYF
TGCGCCAGCAGCCGAGGACTGGGGGGGTACGAGCAGTACTTC
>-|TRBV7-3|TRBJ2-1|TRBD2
CASSLTSGENNEQFF
TGTGCCAGCAGCTTAACTAGCGGGGAGAACAATGAGCAGTTCTTC
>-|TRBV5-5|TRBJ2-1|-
CASSSGSNEQFF
TGTGCCAGCAGTTCAGGCTCCAATGAGCAGTTCTTC
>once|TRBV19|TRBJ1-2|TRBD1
CASSGRTGGHYGYTF
TGTGCCAGTAGTGGGCGGACAGGGGGCCACTATGGCTACACCTTC
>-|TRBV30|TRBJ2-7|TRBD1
CAYDQGAPYEQYF
TGTGCCTATGACCAGGGGGCCCCCTACGAGCAGTACTTC
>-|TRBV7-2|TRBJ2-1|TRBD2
CASSISGPRDEQFF
TGTGCCAGCTCAATTAGCGGGCCCCGGGATGAGCAGTTCTTC
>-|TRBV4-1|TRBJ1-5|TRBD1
CASSPDRGNQPQHF
TGCGCCAGCAGCCCGGACAGGGGTAATCAGCCCCAGCATTTT
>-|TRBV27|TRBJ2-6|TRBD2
CASSSPLGAGVTGANVLTF
TGTGCCAGCAGTTCTCCCCTTGGAGCGGGAGTTACTGGGGCCAACGTCCTGACTTTC
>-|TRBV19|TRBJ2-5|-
CASNQGYQETQYF
TGTGCCAGCAACCAGGGGTACCAAGAGACCCAGTACTTC
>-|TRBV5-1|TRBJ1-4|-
CASSLAGGGVNEKLFF
TGCGCCAGCAGCTTGGCCGGCGGGGGGGTGAATGAAAAACTGTTTTTT
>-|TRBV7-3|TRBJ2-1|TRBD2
CASSLLAGAVNEQFF
TGTGCCAGCAGCTTATTAGCGGGGGCAGTTAATGAGCAGTTCTTC
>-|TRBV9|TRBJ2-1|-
CASSVDGSQGLYNEQFF
TGTGCCAGCAGCGTAGACGGGTCGCAGGGCCTCTACAATGAGCAGTTCTTC
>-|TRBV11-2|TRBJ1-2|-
CASSFTAGDYGYTF
TGTGCCAGCAGCTTCACCGCAGGGGACTATGGCTACACCTTC
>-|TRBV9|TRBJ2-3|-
CASSVATGTDTQYF
TGTGCCAGCAGCGTAGCTACGGGCACAGATACGCAGTATTTT
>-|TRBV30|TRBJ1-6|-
CAWSVPPGESSGILHF
TGTGCCTGGAGTGTACCTCCGGGGGAGAGTTCTGGTATTCTCCACTTT
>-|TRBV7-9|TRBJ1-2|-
CASSLPDGGYTF
TGTGCCAGCAGCTTACCCGACGGGGGCTACACCTTC
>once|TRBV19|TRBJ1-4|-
CASSPTGNEKLFF
TGTGCCAGTAGTCCTACAGGGAATGAAAAACTGTTTTTT
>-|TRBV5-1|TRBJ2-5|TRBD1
CASSSTPGTETGTQYF
TGCGCCAGCAGCTCGACCCCCGGGACAGAGACGGGGACCCAGTACTTC